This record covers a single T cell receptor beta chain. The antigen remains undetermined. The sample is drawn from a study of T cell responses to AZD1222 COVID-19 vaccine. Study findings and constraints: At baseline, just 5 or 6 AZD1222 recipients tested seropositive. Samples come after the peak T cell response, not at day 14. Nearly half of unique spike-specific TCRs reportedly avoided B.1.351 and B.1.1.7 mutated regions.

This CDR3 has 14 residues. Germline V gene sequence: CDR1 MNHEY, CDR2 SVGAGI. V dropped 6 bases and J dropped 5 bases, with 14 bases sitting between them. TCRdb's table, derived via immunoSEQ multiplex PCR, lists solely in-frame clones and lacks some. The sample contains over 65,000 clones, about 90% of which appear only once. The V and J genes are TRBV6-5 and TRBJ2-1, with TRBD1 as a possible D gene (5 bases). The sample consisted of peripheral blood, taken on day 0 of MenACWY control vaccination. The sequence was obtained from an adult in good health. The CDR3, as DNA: TGTGCCAGCAGCCAGTCCGACAGTCACAATGAGCAGTTCTTC. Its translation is CASSQSDSHNEQFF.